The sequence of this TCR beta chain was determined in a study of blood T cell repertoires in COVID-19. Study overall: The origin of the acute and convalescent COVID-19 samples was the United States, Italy and Spain. PBMCs, B-cell-depleted T cells, or T cells were the source of the cDNA or gDNA that made up the material.

Trimming shortened V by 4 bases and J by 4 bases, and 3 bases separated the two germline ends. Germline loops: CDR1 SGHRS, CDR2 YFSETQ. The CDR3 covers 11 residues. Authors' processing steps: From reference gene primer amplification, estimates of nucleated cell counts were derived. Sequencing used immunoSEQ multiplex PCR; TCRdb keeps in-frame clones, though not all of them. That table is the source of V, J and clone size, and D and trimming were worked out from the DNA. The data contain some 200,000 clones, approximately 83% of them singletons. The V gene is TRBV5-1, the J gene TRBJ2-1; D remains unclear. The material sequenced was peripheral blood. This TCR derives from a woman in her 30s who had recovered from COVID-19. DNA for the CDR3: TGCGCCAGCAGCGTATACAATGAGCAGTTCTTC. Protein product: CASSVYNEQFF. Looking up the rest from reference TRBV5-1 and TRBJ2-1 gives the full variable domain: KAGVTQTPRYLIKTRGQQVTLSCSPISGHRSVSWYQQTPGQGLQFLFEYFSETQRNKGNFPGRFSGRQFSNSRSEMNVSTLELGDSALYLCASSVYNEQFFGPGTRLTVL.